This T cell receptor (beta chain) was documented in a study of T cell repertoires in cytomegalovirus infection. Study-wide results and limits: HLA-C-restricted TCR beta clonotypes specific for CMV led the ex vivo response.

In TCRdb, the reads were re-called with MiXCR into one record per CDR3 protein. The sample lists under 300,000 distinct CDR3 sequences, 12% occurring once. A note on this clonotype: Antigen: not known.

This CDR3 is built from 15 residues. V dropped 2 bases and J dropped 4; count of bases not matched to a gene: 7. The germline V gene encodes CDR1 SGHTA and CDR2 FQGTGA. Sequencing input: PBMCs. The sequence derives from a human donor in good health (CMV status not recorded). Some clones in this sample may be carry-over from other donors' samples. The chain couples TRBV7-3 to TRBJ2-5, with 7 bases identical to TRBD2. CDR3 coding DNA: TGTGCCAGCAGCTTAGGCCTAGCGGATGCAGAGACCCAGTACTTC. This gives the protein CASSLGLADAETQYF.